The entry that follows covers one TCR beta chain sequence. Germline V gene lookup returns CDR1 MGHRA and CDR2 YSYEKL. The CDR3 has 13 amino acids. Trimming pared 3 bases from V and 2 bases from J, leaving 8 bases between. Sequencing of TCR beta drew on CD8+ and CD4+ T cells from blood. The data were taken from a study of CD8 T cells in Susac syndrome. RNA, at about 0.45 to 1 ug, was reverse transcribed with random hexamers. An immunoSEQ multiplex PCR amplified TCR beta CDR3 over 54 Vbeta and 13 Jbeta. One entry per CDR3 protein results from TCRdb running MiXCR on the immunoSEQ multiplex PCR reads. The table records about 430,000 distinct CDR3 sequences, about 85% of them present only once.

Material for sequencing was CD8+ T cells from PBMCs. The gene calls are TRBV4-1 and TRBJ2-7, with D uncertain. The TCR comes from a human donor with multiple sclerosis. CDR3 bases: TGCGCCAGCAGCCAGGTCCCTACCTACGAGCAGTACTTC. Its translation is CASSQVPTYEQYF.